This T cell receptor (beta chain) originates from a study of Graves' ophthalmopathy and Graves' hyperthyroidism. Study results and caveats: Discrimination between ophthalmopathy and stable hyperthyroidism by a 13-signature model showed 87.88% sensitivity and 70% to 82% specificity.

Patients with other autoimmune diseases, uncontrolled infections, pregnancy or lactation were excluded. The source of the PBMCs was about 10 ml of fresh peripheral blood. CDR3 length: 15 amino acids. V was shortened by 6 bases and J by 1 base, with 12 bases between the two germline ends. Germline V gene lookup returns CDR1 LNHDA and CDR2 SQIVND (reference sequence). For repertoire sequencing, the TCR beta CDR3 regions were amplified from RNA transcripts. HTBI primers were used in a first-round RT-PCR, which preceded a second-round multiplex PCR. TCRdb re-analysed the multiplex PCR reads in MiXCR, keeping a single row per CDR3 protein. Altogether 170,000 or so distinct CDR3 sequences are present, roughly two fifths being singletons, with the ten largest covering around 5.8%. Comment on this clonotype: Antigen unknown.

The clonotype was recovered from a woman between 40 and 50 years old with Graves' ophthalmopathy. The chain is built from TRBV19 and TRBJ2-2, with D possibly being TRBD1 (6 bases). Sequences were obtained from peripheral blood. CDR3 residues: CASRSRTENTGELFF. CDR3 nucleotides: TGTGCCAGTAGAAGTCGGACAGAGAACACCGGGGAGCTGTTTTTT.